The clone carrying this T cell receptor (beta chain) occurred many times. The antigen is undetermined. CDR3 size: 16 residues. CDR1 SNHLY and CDR2 FYNNEI come from the germline V gene. Unmatched junction bases numbered 8, after V lost 6 bases and J lost 4 bases. Sequencing libraries made from TCR beta cDNA carried unique molecular identifiers. Once roughly 0.85 to 11 million T cells were used, a few hundred thousand cDNA molecules resulted. TCRdb reanalysed the PCR reads using MiXCR and keeps one entry per CDR3 protein. The sample holds approximately 250,000 distinct CDR3 sequences; 35% to 40% are singletons and the top ten take less than 6%. This record belongs to a study of post-analysis software for immune sequencing data. Study information: Patients had relapsing-remitting, secondary progressive or progressive-relapsing multiple sclerosis; some lacked subtype. Regarding the study as a whole: Those samples that were prepared in the same batch co-clustered strongly by F measure. The normalized Chao1 diversity of multiple sclerosis patients was significantly lower than that of controls. Elevated frequency relative to controls characterized several TRBV segments in patients, TRBV5-6, TRBV5-1 and TRBV20-1 among them.

The sequenced sample consisted of blood. J is TRBJ2-1 and V is TRBV2; 11 bases align to TRBD1. The clonotype originates from a girl aged 5-17 years with multiple sclerosis. The CDR3 loop is CASRPGQGAGYNEQFF. CDR3 nucleotide sequence: TGTGCCAGCAGGCCAGGACAGGGGGCTGGTTACAATGAGCAGTTCTTC.